These 5 T cell receptor beta chains were all obtained from the same sample, sequenced in a study of blood T cells in healthy people across ages. The second PCR ran about 6 to 12 cycles with a sample-barcoded 5' primer and J-beta primers. One entry per CDR3 protein, called by TCRdb with MiXCR from the 5' RACE reads. The table shows about 1.6 million distinct CDR3 sequences, with 30% to 40% occurring only once. What was sequenced was blood. These receptors all come from a woman aged 25 to 45 in good health.

The chain recombines TRBV10-3 with TRBJ2-3; tentatively, D is TRBD2 (5 bases). The V gene lost 10 bases and the J gene lost 1 base, with 18 bases spanning the gap. The CDR3 runs to 15 residues. Germline CDR1 and CDR2: ENHRY and SYGVKD. CDR3: CATRLAREGTDTQYF. CDR3 nucleotides: TGTGCCACCCGTTTAGCGAGGGAAGGCACAGATACGCAGTATTTT.

This clonotype has more than one count but fewer than ten. The chain uses TRBV6-5 and TRBJ2-1, with D possibly TRBD2 on 5 matching bases. Germline V CDR1 and CDR2: MNHEY, SVGAGI. The CDR3 is 17 amino acids. V was cut by 0 bases and J by 1 base, with 13 bases left in between. The CDR3 DNA is TGTGCCAGCAGTTACTCGAGAGGGATGGAGTCCTACAATGAGCAGTTCTTC. Its protein product is CASSYSRGMESYNEQFF.

Details on this clonotype: This may come from a read error, since a much larger clone is one base off. The chain uses TRBV29-1 and TRBJ2-1; 11 positions agree with TRBD2. Germline CDR1 and CDR2: SQVTM and ANQGSEA. With V trimmed by 1 base and J by 10 bases, 15 bases remained unmatched. This CDR3 contains 17 residues. DNA for the CDR3: TGCAGCGTTGAAGTTGTGGGGGATAGCGGGAGGGTCTACGAGCAGTTCTTC. As protein: CSVEVVGDSGRVYEQFF.

This clonotype was detected ten times or more. The chain uses TRBV7-2 and TRBJ2-7, with a possible D match to TRBD1 (6 bases). CDR3 size: 14 residues. Between the trimmed V and J ends, which lost 5 bases and 3 bases, there was a span of 14 bases. In germline, CDR1 is SGHTA, CDR2 FQGNSA. CDR3 in amino acids: CASSLRDTFYEQYF. CDR3 nucleotide sequence: TGTGCCAGCAGCCTCCGGGACACCTTCTACGAGCAGTACTTC. The full variable domain, its missing parts supplied by reference TRBV7-2 and TRBJ2-7, is GAGVSQSPSNKVTEKGKDVELRCDPISGHTALYWYRQSLGQGLEFLIYFQGNSAPDKSGLPSDRFSAERTGGSVSTLTIQRTQQEDSAVYLCASSLRDTFYEQYFGPGTRLTVT.

The chain couples TRBV29-1 to TRBJ2-5; 10 positions match TRBD1. This CDR3 comprises 15 residues. Trimming at V came to 5 bases and at J to 7 bases, leaving 13 bases not matched to a gene. The germline CDR1 and CDR2 sequences are SQVTM and ANQGSEA. CDR3 loop: CSVKNVGQGVRTQYF. The CDR3 bases are TGCAGCGTTAAAAACGTCGGACAGGGGGTACGGACCCAGTACTTC.